This TCR beta chain was retrieved from a study of T cells in Graves' hyperthyroidism and ophthalmopathy. TCR beta CDR3 sequences were amplified from RNA transcripts. The HTBI primer set served for first-round RT-PCR of the TCR CDR3. MiXCR, applied by TCRdb to the multiplex PCR reads, yields one record per CDR3 protein. The data hold about 640,000 distinct CDR3 sequences, with roughly 20% observed a single time. The TCR comes from a man aged 25-40 years with Graves' ophthalmopathy. Source material: blood.

This CDR3 reads CASRLIGQTGELFF. CDR3 bases: TGTGCCAGCAGGTTAATAGGACAGACCGGGGAGCTGTTTTTT. The gene calls are TRBV6-1 and TRBJ2-2; possibly TRBD1 for D (6 bases). The CDR3 runs 14 residues. With 6 bases removed from V and 5 bases from J, the gap between germline ends came to 13 bases. CDR1 is MNHNS and CDR2 is SASEGT in the germline V gene.